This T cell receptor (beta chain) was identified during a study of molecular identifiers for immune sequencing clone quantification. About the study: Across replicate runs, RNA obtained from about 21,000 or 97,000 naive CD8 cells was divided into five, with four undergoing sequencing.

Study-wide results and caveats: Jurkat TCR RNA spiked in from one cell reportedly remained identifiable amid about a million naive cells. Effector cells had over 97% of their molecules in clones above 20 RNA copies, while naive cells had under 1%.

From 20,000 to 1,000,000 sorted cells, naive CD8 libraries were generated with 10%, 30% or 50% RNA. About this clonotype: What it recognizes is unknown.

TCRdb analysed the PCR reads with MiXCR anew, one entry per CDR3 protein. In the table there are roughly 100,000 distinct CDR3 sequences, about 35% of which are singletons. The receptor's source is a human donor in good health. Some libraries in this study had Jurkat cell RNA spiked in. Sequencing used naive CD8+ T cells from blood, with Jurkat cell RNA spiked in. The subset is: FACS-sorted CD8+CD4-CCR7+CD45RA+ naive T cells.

CDR3 in amino acids: CSAGTGRQETQYF. CDR3 bases: TGCAGTGCGGGGACAGGGAGACAAGAGACCCAGTACTTC. The rearrangement links TRBV20-1 to TRBJ2-5; TRBD1 agrees at 9 bases. Germline V CDR1 and CDR2: DFQATT, SNEGSKA (reference sequence). V shed 6 bases and J 2 bases; nucleotides not matched to a gene: 4. This CDR3 is 13 amino acids long.